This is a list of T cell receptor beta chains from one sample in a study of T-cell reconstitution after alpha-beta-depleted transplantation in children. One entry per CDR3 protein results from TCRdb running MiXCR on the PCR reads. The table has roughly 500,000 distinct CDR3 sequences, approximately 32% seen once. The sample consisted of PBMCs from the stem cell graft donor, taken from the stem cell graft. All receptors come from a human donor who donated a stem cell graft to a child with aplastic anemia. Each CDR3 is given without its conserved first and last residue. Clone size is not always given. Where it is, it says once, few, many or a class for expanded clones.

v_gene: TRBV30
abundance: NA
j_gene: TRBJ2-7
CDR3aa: AWSVTTSGRSYEQY

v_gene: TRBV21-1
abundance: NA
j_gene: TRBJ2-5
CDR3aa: ASSPRGRYQETQY

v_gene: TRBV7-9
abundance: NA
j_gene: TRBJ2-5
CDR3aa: ASCLVSGQETQY

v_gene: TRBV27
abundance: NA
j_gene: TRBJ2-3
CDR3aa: ASSLSFAAGTDTQY

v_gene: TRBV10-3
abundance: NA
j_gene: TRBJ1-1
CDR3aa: AIRGGFDTEAF

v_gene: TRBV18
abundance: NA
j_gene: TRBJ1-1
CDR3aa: ASSPSASQTEAF

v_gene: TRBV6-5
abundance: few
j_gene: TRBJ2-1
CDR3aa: ASTLGASGTFNEQF

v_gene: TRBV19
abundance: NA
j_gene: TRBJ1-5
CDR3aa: ASTLRDSNQPQH

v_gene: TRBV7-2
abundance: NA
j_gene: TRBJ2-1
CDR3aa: ASSFGRLTYNEQF

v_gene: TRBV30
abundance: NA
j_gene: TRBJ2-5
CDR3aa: AWSVRQGGTQY

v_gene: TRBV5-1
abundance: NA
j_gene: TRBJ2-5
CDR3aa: ASSFGTSGRAVETQY

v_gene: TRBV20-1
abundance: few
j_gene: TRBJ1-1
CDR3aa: SARDGDFNTEAF

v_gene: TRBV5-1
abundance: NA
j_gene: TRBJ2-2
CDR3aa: ASSSYWTSSTGELF

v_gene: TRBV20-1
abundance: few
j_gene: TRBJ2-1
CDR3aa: SARSRMVLDEQF

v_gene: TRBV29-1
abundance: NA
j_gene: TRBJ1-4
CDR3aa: SVDSGEKLF

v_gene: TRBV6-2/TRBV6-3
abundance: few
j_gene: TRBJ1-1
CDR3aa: ASSRGKSTEAF

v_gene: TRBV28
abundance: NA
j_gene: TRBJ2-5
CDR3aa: ASSLGGTGVLQETQY

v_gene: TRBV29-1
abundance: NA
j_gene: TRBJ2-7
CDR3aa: SVERTGNNYEQY

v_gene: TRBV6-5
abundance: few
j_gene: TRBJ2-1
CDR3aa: ASSYSGLADVPSTSYNEQF

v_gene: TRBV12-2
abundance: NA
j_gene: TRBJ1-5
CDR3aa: ASRLSFDRRPYSNQPQH

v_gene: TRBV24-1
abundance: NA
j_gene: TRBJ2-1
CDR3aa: ATRGQAGIGNEQF

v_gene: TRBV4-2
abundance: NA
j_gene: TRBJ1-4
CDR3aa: ASSLIGTGGGKLF

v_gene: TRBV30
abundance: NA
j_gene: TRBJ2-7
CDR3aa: AWSDRNYEQY

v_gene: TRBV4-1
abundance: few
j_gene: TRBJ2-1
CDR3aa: ASSQDRAGAHNEQF

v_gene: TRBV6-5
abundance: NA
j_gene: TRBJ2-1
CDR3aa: ASSYSGLGRYNEQF

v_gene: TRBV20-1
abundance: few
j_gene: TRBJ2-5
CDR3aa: SPLGFETQY

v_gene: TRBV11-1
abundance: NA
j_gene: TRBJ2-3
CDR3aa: ASSHWIFGTSSITDTQY

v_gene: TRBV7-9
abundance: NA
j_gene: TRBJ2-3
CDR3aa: ASSISSRASDTQY

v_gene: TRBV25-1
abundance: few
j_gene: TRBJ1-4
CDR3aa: ASSAGTGRSEKLF

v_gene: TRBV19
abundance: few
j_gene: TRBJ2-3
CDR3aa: ASVGGNTDTQY

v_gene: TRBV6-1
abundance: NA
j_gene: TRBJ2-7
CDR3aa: ASSHEGGLAYEQY

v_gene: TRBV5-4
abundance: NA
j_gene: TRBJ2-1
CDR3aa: ASSLSPGQGANEQF

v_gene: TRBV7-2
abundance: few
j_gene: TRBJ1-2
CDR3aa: ASSLATGNGYT

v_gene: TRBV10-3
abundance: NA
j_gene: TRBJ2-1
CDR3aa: AIRRREGPRNEQF

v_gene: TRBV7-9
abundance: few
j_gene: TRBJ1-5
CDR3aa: ASSAGTVINQPQH

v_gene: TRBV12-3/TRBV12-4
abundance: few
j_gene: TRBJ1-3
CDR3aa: ASSSPDGHTIY

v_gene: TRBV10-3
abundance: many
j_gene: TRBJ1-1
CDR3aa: AISGQGANTEAF

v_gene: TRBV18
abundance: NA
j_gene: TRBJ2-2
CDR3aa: ASSPGRGTGELF

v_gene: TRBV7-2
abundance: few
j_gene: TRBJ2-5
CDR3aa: ASSLAPGSETQY

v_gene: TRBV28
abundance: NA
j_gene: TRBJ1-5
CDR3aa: ASSPSWGQPQH

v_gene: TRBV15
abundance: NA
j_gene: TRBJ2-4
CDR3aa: ATSRPGTQKNIQY